This entry lists 5 T cell receptor beta chains sequenced from one sample in a study of blood T cell repertoires in COVID-19. The table came from immunoSEQ multiplex PCR; TCRdb's copy has only in-frame clones and leaves some out. The table has over 200,000 clones, approximately 82% seen once. The sample consisted of PBMCs or T cells enriched from blood (not recorded which). These receptors were obtained from a man aged 40-50 years who had recovered from COVID-19.

The genes are TRBV30 and TRBJ1-2; no reliable D call. The V gene lost 0 bases and the J gene lost 4 bases, with 9 bases spanning the gap. From germline, CDR1 is GTSNPN and CDR2 SVGIG (reference sequence). The CDR3 is 13 amino acids. CDR3 nucleotides: TGTGCCTGGAGTGTTGGCGGCCGCTATGGCTACACCTTC. As protein: CAWSVGGRYGYTF.

V and J are TRBV3-1 (or the pseudogene TRBV3-2) and TRBJ1-3, with D hard to call. V lost 5 bases, J lost 0 bases, and 11 bases lay in between. CDR3 length: 15 residues. Per the germline V gene, CDR1 is LGHDT and CDR2 is YNNKEL (reference sequence). The CDR3 is CASSYLTGSGNTIYF. The CDR3 DNA is TGTGCCAGCAGCTACCTGACGGGCTCTGGAAACACCATATATTTT.

The CDR3, as DNA: TGTGCCAGCAGCAGACTAGCGGGCCCCTACAATGAGCAGTTCTTC. Translation gives CASSRLAGPYNEQFF. The chain joins TRBV11-2 to TRBJ2-1, with 10 bases that match TRBD2. CDR1 and CDR2 from the germline V gene are SGHAT and FQNNGV. J gave up 2 bases and V 5 bases, and 3 bases lay outside the gene matches. The CDR3 consists of 15 residues.

The chain combines TRBV28 with TRBJ1-6, with TRBD1 as a possible D gene (6 bases). The V gene's germline CDR1 is MDHEN and CDR2 SYDVKM. V was clipped by 8 bases and J by 0 bases, with 20 bases between them. This CDR3 region has 18 residues. CDR3 in amino acids: CASGGAGQPSSYNSPLHF. CDR3 nucleotide sequence: TGTGCCAGCGGTGGGGCCGGACAGCCGAGCTCCTATAATTCACCCCTCCACTTT.

The V and J genes are TRBV3-1 (or the pseudogene TRBV3-2) and TRBJ1-6; D uncertain. The CDR3 has 16 amino acids. The V gene lost 0 bases and the J gene lost 1 base, with 7 bases spanning the gap. The germline V gene has CDR1 LGHDT and CDR2 YNNKEL (reference sequence). This CDR3 is CASSQERVSYNSPLHF. Here the CDR3 DNA reads TGTGCCAGCAGCCAAGAACGGGTTTCCTATAATTCACCCCTCCACTTT.